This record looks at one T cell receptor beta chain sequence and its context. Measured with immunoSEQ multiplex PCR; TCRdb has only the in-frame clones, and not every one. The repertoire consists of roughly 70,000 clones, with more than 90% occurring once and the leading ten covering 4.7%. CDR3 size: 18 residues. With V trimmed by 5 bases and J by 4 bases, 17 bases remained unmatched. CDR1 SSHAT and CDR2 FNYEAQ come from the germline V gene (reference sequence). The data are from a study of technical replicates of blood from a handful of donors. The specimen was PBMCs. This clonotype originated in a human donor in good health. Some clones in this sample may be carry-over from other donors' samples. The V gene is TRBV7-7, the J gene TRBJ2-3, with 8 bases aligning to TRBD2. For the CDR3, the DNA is TGTGCCAGCAGCCCATTGGGAGGCGGGGGGTGGGACGCAGATACGCAGTATTTT. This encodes CASSPLGGGGWDADTQYF. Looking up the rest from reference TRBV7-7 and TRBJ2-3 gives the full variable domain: GAGVSQSPRYKVTKRGQDVTLRCDPISSHATLYWYQQALGQGPEFLTYFNYEAQPDKSGLPSDRFSAERPEGSISTLTIQRTEQRDSAMYRCASSPLGGGGWDADTQYFGPGTRLTVL.